The entry that follows covers one T cell receptor (beta chain) sequence. The record originates from a study of siplizumab effects on memory and regulatory T cells. Measured with immunoSEQ multiplex PCR; TCRdb has only the in-frame clones, and not every one. The table shows 57,000 or so clones, with 79% occurring only once. The germline gives CDR1 SQVTM, CDR2 ANQGSEA. This CDR3 has 13 residues. V lost 7 bases, J lost 0 bases, and 5 bases stayed unmatched. Sequencing was performed on memory CD4+ T cells sorted from blood. V and J are TRBV29-1 and TRBJ2-7, with 8 bases matching TRBD1. This TCR derives from a human donor in good health. In DNA form, the CDR3 reads TGCAGCGCTGGACAGGGAAACTCCTACGAGCAGTACTTC. This codes for CSAGQGNSYEQYF.